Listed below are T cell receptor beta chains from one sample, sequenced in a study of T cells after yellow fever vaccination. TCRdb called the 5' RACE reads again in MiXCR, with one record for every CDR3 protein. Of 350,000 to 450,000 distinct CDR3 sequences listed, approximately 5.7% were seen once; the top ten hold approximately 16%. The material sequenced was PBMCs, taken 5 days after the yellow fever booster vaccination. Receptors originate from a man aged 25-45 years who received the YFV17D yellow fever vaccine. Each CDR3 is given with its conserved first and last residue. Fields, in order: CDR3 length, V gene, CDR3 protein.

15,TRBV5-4,CASSPDTSASNEQFF
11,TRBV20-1,CSGTVNYGYTF
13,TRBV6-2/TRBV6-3,CASLDYSYNEQFF
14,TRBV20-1,CSANPALGGTEAFF
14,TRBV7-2,CASSSGLAGDLQFF
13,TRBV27,CASSSGDDNEQFF
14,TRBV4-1,CASSQSDRVNEQFF
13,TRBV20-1,CSAGLGGIAEAFF
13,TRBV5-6,CASRAGPQETQYF
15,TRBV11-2,CASSRTGGANYGYTF
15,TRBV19,CASSRPGTGHNEQFF
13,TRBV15,CATSRAAYNEQFF
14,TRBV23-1,CASSQSPPAYEQFF
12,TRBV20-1,CSAQGGLDEQFF
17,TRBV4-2,CASSFSGTSGSSGELFF
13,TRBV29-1,CSVQAGLRAEQFF
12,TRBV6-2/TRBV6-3,CASSYYVYGYTF
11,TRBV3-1,CASNHDGELFF
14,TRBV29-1,CSAKGQGIMNEQYF
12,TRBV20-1,CSARDRPYEQYF
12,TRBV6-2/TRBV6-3,CASSPTHNEQFF
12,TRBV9,CASSVDQETQYF
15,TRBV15,CATSSPLYSNQPQHF
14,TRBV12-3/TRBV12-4,CASGDRKSNQPQHF
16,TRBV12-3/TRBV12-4,CASSPVDGTGKNEQYF
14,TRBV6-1,CASTPTRAENIQYF
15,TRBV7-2,CASSSGRQLGNEQFF
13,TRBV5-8,CARARGSGETQYF
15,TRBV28,CASSLGSQGPDEAFF
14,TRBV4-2,CASSQGTGGDTQYF
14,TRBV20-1,CSARQLAQPDTQYF
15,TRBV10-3,CAIRDRDGTRNEQFF
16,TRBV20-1,CSARTLTSGNFAELFF
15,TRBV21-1,CASSIPGTGHLTLHF
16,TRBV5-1,CASSLGGQGGSETQYF
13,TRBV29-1,CSVRISGYETQYF
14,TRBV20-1,CSARQGLADNEQFF
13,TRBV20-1,CSARVPRNNEQFF
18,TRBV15,CATSREGMLAGGKETQYF
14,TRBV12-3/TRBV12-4,CASSFTSGGYEQYF
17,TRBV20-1,CSTSDTWTSGSTYEQYF
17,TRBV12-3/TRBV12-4,CASSLRTSGTSTDTQYF
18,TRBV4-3,CASSQEASGRGDTDTQYF
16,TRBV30,CAWSVTATGQYNEQFF
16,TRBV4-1,CASSHVTGLTNEKLFF
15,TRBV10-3,CAIKGGRDAYNEQFF
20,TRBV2,CASSGGVSRRGVGSFYEQYF
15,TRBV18,CASSPSGFGYNEQFF
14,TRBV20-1,CSAYGLASSYEQYF
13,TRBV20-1,CSASGDSTDTQYF
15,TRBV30,CAWSNGLAGENEQFF
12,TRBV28,CASSSLGLRQAF
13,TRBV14,CASSPYNTGELFF